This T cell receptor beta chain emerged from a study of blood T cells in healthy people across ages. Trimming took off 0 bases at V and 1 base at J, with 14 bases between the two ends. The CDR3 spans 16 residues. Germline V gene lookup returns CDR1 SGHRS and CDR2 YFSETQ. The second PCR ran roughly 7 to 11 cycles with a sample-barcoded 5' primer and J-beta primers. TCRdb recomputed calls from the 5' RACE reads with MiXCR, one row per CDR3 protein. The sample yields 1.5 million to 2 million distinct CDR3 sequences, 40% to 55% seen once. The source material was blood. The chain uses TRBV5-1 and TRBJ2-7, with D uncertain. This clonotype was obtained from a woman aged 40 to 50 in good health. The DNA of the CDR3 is TGCGCCAGCAGCTTGGAACCTGACGTAAGATCCTACGAGCAGTACTTC. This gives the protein CASSLEPDVRSYEQYF. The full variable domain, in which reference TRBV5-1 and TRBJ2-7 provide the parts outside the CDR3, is KAGVTQTPRYLIKTRGQQVTLSCSPISGHRSVSWYQQTPGQGLQFLFEYFSETQRNKGNFPGRFSGRQFSNSRSEMNVSTLELGDSALYLCASSLEPDVRSYEQYFGPGTRLTVT.